This T cell receptor (beta chain) appears in the sequencing data of a study of PD-1 blockade in classical Hodgkin lymphoma. General study findings and limits: Patients were excluded if nivolumab began under 1 year after ASCT (the autologous transplant).

Germline lookup yields CDR1 SGHRS and CDR2 YFSETQ. The CDR3 length is 14 residues. After removal of 3 bases from V and 1 base from J, the junction contained 3 bases not matched to a gene. About this clone itself: Its antigen is not identified.

Relapses following autologous stem cell transplantation were seen in all patients, with brentuximab vedotin exposure varying. Method: immunoSEQ multiplex PCR; TCRdb's copy keeps in-frame clones and lacks some. The table includes 4,000 to 6,000 clones, around 67% detected once. The specimen was peripheral blood mononuclear cells (PBMCs), collected before the second cycle of nivolumab. The sequence came from a human donor with classical Hodgkin lymphoma. The V and J genes are TRBV5-1 and TRBJ1-1, with 7 bases that match TRBD1. The DNA of the CDR3 is TGCGCCAGCAGCTCGGACAGGTCGAACACTGAAGCTTTCTTT. This gives the protein CASSSDRSNTEAFF.